This T cell receptor beta chain comes out of a study of monozygotic twins with inflammatory bowel disease. Whole-study results and caveats: IBD-affected twins scored below their healthy co-twins in TCRbeta diversity (inverse Simpson). Fewer clonotypes were shared with others by IBD patients than by healthy twins, especially with disease activity.

UMIs incorporating a 6-nucleotide sample barcode were appended by means of template switching. TCRdb reanalyzed the 5' RACE reads and collapses them to one entry per CDR3 protein, without DNA. The sample data list roughly 320,000 distinct CDR3 sequences. Measured by frequency, this clonotype is medium-sized. The antigen remains undetermined. Material for sequencing was blood. The source is a human donor with ulcerative colitis or Crohn's disease, or a healthy co-twin of an affected twin (not recorded which).

This CDR3 reads CASKVRAKNIQYF. The chain is built from TRBV28 and TRBJ2-4. The CDR3 spans 13 residues. Per the germline V gene, CDR1 is MDHEN and CDR2 is SYDVKM. Full variable domain (missing parts from reference TRBV28 and TRBJ2-4): DVKVTQSSRYLVKRTGEKVFLECVQDMDHENMFWYRQDPGLGLRLIYFSYDVKMKEKGDIPEGYSVSREKKERFSLILESASTNQTSMYLCASKVRAKNIQYFGAGTRLSVL.